The 26 T cell receptor beta chains in this list originate from one sample, sequenced in a study of T cell changes during pregnancy in multiple sclerosis. Data came from immunoSEQ multiplex PCR; TCRdb stores just in-frame clones and leaves some out. This sample has approximately 80,000 clones, with 94% found just once. The sample here was peripheral blood, taken in the second trimester of pregnancy. The receptor set was obtained from a female donor in good health, enrolled as a control in a pregnancy study.

V gene TRBV5-1 combines with J gene TRBJ1-4; 8 nucleotides match TRBD1. Germline CDR1 and CDR2: SGHRS and YFSETQ. Trimming at V came to 6 bases and at J to 5 bases, leaving 9 bases not matched to a gene. The CDR3 extends over 15 amino acids. The CDR3 region has the DNA TGCGCCAGCACCCAACCTGGACAGGGAAATGAAAAACTGTTTTTT. This translates into CASTQPGQGNEKLFF.

V gene TRBV5-1 combines with J gene TRBJ2-7; D gene ambiguous. CDR3 length equals 13 residues. V lost 4 bases, J lost 2 bases, and 10 bases lay in between. CDR1 and CDR2 from the germline V gene are SGHRS and YFSETQ. Written as DNA, the CDR3 is TGCGCCAGCAGCCTCGGGTCTACCTACGAGCAGTACTTC. Translating it yields CASSLGSTYEQYF. Complete variable domain (other parts from reference TRBV5-1 and TRBJ2-7): KAGVTQTPRYLIKTRGQQVTLSCSPISGHRSVSWYQQTPGQGLQFLFEYFSETQRNKGNFPGRFSGRQFSNSRSEMNVSTLELGDSALYLCASSLGSTYEQYFGPGTRLTVT.

The chain couples TRBV5-4 to TRBJ1-2; the D is unclear. This CDR3 spans 14 amino acids. The germline CDR1 and CDR2 sequences are SGHNT and YYREEE (reference sequence). Trimming pared 4 bases from V and 3 bases from J, leaving 13 bases between. The CDR3 protein is CASSGRRNDYGYTF. In DNA, the CDR3 is TGTGCCAGCAGCGGTCGGAGGAACGACTATGGCTACACCTTC.

This rearrangement joins TRBV4-1 to TRBJ2-7, with D perhaps TRBD1 (6 bases). The CDR3 runs to 14 residues. With 0 bases removed from V and 7 bases from J, the gap between germline ends came to 13 bases. The germline V gene has CDR1 MGHRA and CDR2 YSYEKL. CDR3 residues: CASSQETGREEQYF. The CDR3 DNA reads TGCGCCAGCAGCCAAGAGACAGGAAGGGAAGAGCAGTACTTC.

The chain recombines TRBV2 with TRBJ2-7, with D uncertain. The V gene lost 8 bases and the J gene lost 4 bases, with 15 bases spanning the gap. The germline V gene has CDR1 SNHLY and CDR2 FYNNEI. The CDR3 consists of 13 residues. The CDR3: CASELPVRYEQYF. Here the CDR3 DNA reads TGTGCCAGCGAACTCCCCGTCCGGTACGAGCAGTACTTC. Together with reference TRBV2 and TRBJ2-7, the CDR3 gives the full variable domain: EPEVTQTPSHQVTQMGQEVILRCVPISNHLYFYWYRQILGQKVEFLVSFYNNEISEKSEIFDDQFSVERPDGSNFTLKIRSTKLEDSAMYFCASELPVRYEQYFGPGTRLTVT.

The V and J genes are TRBV2 and TRBJ1-2, with a possible D match to TRBD1 (5 bases). The ends were cut back, 0 bases at V and 2 bases at J, with 7 bases in the middle. CDR3 length: 14 residues. Germline lookup yields CDR1 SNHLY and CDR2 FYNNEI. DNA of the CDR3: TGTGCCAGCAGTGAAGCGGGGCTAAACTATGGCTACACCTTC. This gives the protein CASSEAGLNYGYTF.

The V call is TRBV13, the J call TRBJ1-5; 9 nucleotides line up with TRBD1. CDR3 size: 14 residues. In germline, CDR1 is PRHDT, CDR2 FYEKMQ (reference sequence). V lost 5 bases, J lost 11 bases, and 10 bases stayed unmatched. This CDR3 reads CASSRTGDLQSQHF. The CDR3 nucleotides read TGTGCCAGCAGCAGGACAGGGGACCTCCAGTCCCAGCATTTT.

This chain joins TRBV7-2 and TRBJ2-1; D not resolved. V lost 3 bases, J lost 6 bases, and 9 bases lay in between. The CDR3 length is 13 residues. Germline CDR1 and CDR2: SGHTA and FQGNSA. The CDR3 DNA reads TGTGCCAGCAGCTTCGGAGTCTCCAATGAGCAGTTCTTC. This gives the protein CASSFGVSNEQFF.

This chain connects TRBV5-1 to TRBJ1-2; 8 bases line up with TRBD1. Germline CDR1 reads SGHRS; CDR2 reads YFSETQ. After removal of 4 bases from V and 6 bases from J, the junction contained 11 bases not matched to a gene. This CDR3 comprises 15 residues. The CDR3 DNA reads TGCGCCAGCAGCGACGGACAGGGCCCTCTGAATGGCTACACCTTC. Encoded protein: CASSDGQGPLNGYTF.

The rearrangement joins TRBV11-2 to TRBJ2-7; tentative D call: TRBD1 (6 bases). Trimming took off 5 bases at V and 4 bases at J, with 12 bases between the two ends. The CDR3 has 13 amino acids. Germline V lookup: CDR1 SGHAT, CDR2 FQNNGV. CDR3 sequence reads: CASSEGGGYEQYF. The CDR3 DNA is TGTGCCAGCAGCGAAGGGGGTGGGTACGAGCAGTACTTC.

The genes are TRBV7-6 and TRBJ1-1; a possible D gene is TRBD1 (5 bases). The V end was cut by 5 bases, the J end by 3 bases, with 13 bases between. Germline assignment: CDR1 SGHVS and CDR2 FNYEAQ. This CDR3 spans 14 amino acids. The CDR3 DNA reads as TGTGCCAGCAGCCTCCTGGCGGGGCACACTGAAGCTTTCTTT. It codes for CASSLLAGHTEAFF.

The gene calls are TRBV7-2 and TRBJ1-1; D may be TRBD1 (6 bases). Trimming left V 5 bases short and J 4 bases short, with 11 bases between. CDR1 SGHTA and CDR2 FQGNSA come from the germline V gene. The CDR3 is made up of 13 amino acids. The CDR3 coding sequence is TGTGCCAGCAGCCGACTCAGGGGCACTGAAGCTTTCTTT. Its translation: CASSRLRGTEAFF. The full variable domain, rest sourced from reference TRBV7-2 and TRBJ1-1, is GAGVSQSPSNKVTEKGKDVELRCDPISGHTALYWYRQSLGQGLEFLIYFQGNSAPDKSGLPSDRFSAERTGGSVSTLTIQRTQQEDSAVYLCASSRLRGTEAFFGQGTRLTVV.

The chain has TRBV5-8 and TRBJ2-7, with TRBD1 matching over 7 bases. The V and J ends lost 1 base and 2 bases, in that order; junction bases with no gene match: 3. The CDR3 consists of 14 residues. Germline V CDR1 and CDR2: SGHTS, YDEGEE. CDR3 bases: TGTGCCAGCAGCTTGTCGGACAGGACCTACGAGCAGTACTTC. Translation: CASSLSDRTYEQYF.

The chain is built from TRBV11-2 and TRBJ2-5; D may be TRBD1 (6 bases). V was pared by 4 bases and J by 3 bases, with 9 bases between. The CDR3 runs to 13 residues. Germline loops: CDR1 SGHAT, CDR2 FQNNGV. The CDR3 here is CASSSGTKETQYF. CDR3 nucleotide sequence: TGTGCCAGCAGCTCCGGGACAAAAGAGACCCAGTACTTC.

V usage is TRBV27 and J usage is TRBJ1-1, with TRBD1 identical over 11 bases. V trimming: 3 bases; J trimming: 5 bases; junction bases outside the gene matches: 8. The CDR3 has 16 residues. In germline, CDR1 is MNHEY, CDR2 SMNVEV (reference sequence). The CDR3 is CASSLSGQGVGTEAFF. The CDR3 region has the DNA TGTGCCAGCAGTTTGTCGGGACAGGGGGTTGGAACTGAAGCTTTCTTT.

The rearrangement links TRBV5-1 to TRBJ2-7; 12 bases align to TRBD2. Germline-derived CDR1 and CDR2 are SGHRS and YFSETQ. CDR3 size: 14 residues. The J segment lost 2 bases and the V segment lost 4 bases, leaving 1 base of the junction unmatched. In DNA form, the CDR3 reads TGCGCCAGCAGCCGGACTAGCGGGGCCTACGAGCAGTACTTC. The encoded protein is CASSRTSGAYEQYF.

The rearrangement links TRBV11-3 to TRBJ2-5; 12 bases map to TRBD2. Germline assignment: CDR1 SGHNT and CDR2 YENEEA. V was clipped by 3 bases and J by 7 bases; unmatched bases: 9. The CDR3 covers 16 residues. The CDR3 DNA sequence: TGTGCCAGCAGCTTGGAGGCTAGCGGGAGGGAGGGGACCCAGTACTTC. Translating gives CASSLEASGREGTQYF.

V and J are TRBV5-5 and TRBJ2-1; D is unclear. CDR1 and CDR2 from the germline V gene are SGHKS and YYEKEE (reference sequence). Deletions cut 3 bases from V and 8 bases from J, with 12 bases between. CDR3 length: 13 residues. For the CDR3, the DNA is TGTGCCAGCAGCTGGGCATACAACGATGAGCAGTTCTTC. The encoded protein is CASSWAYNDEQFF.

The chain has TRBV4-1 and TRBJ2-2; TRBD2 matches at 7 bases. V lost 1 base, J lost 8 bases, and 10 bases stayed unmatched. Germline CDR1 is MGHRA and CDR2 is YSYEKL. The CDR3 is made up of 16 amino acids. CDR3 coding DNA: TGCGCCAGCAGCCAAGGTTTGGCGGGAGAGCGGGGGGAGCTGTTTTTT. This encodes CASSQGLAGERGELFF.

This chain joins TRBV7-8 and TRBJ2-7; 7 bases line up with TRBD1. CDR1 is SGHVS, CDR2 FQNEAQ, per germline. The CDR3 is made up of 14 amino acids. The J segment lost 5 bases and the V segment lost 5 bases, leaving 9 bases of the junction unmatched. For the CDR3, the DNA is TGTGCCAGCAGCACCTACAGGGGATCCCACGAGCAGTACTTC. It yields the protein CASSTYRGSHEQYF.

The chain couples TRBV30 to TRBJ2-2; D might be TRBD2 (5 bases). The CDR3 contains 15 residues. V was trimmed by 3 bases and J by 2 bases, leaving 13 bases between them. Germline-derived CDR1 and CDR2 are GTSNPN and SVGIG (reference sequence). The CDR3 bases are TGTGCCTGGAGAGAGCGGACTGGAAACACCGGGGAGCTGTTTTTT. Its translation is CAWRERTGNTGELFF.

The chain couples TRBV7-6 to TRBJ2-7, with D hard to call. Germline V gene sequence: CDR1 SGHVS, CDR2 FNYEAQ. Trimming cost V 5 bases and J 2 bases, with 13 bases left between them. This CDR3 has 14 amino acids. The CDR3 region has the DNA TGTGCCAGCAGCACTCCCGACAAGACCTACGAGCAGTACTTC. It encodes CASSTPDKTYEQYF.

The rearrangement uses TRBV5-1 and TRBJ2-7; 9 nucleotides align to TRBD2. The V gene end was trimmed by 4 bases and the J gene end by 6 bases; junction bases not matched to a gene: 14. The CDR3 consists of 16 residues. Germline V gene lookup returns CDR1 SGHRS and CDR2 YFSETQ. CDR3 amino acids: CASSAISFSGRSEQYF. CDR3 nucleotides: TGCGCCAGCAGCGCGATATCCTTTAGCGGGAGATCCGAGCAGTACTTC.

The rearrangement joins TRBV30 to TRBJ2-1; 13 bases agree with TRBD2. CDR3 size: 15 residues. Trimming removed 5 bases from V and 9 bases from J; junction bases left unmatched: 10. Germline V gene sequence: CDR1 GTSNPN, CDR2 SVGIG (reference sequence). CDR3 coding DNA: TGTGCCTGGTTGAGTGGACTAGCGGGAGTGGTTGAGCAGTTCTTC. As protein: CAWLSGLAGVVEQFF.

The chain combines TRBV28 with TRBJ2-7, with D perhaps TRBD1 (6 bases). Trimming left V 5 bases short and J 3 bases short, with 14 bases between. CDR1 and CDR2 from the germline V gene are MDHEN and SYDVKM. The CDR3 consists of 14 residues. The CDR3 DNA reads as TGTGCCAGCAGTCGCAGGACGGGACACTACGAGCAGTACTTC. Protein sequence: CASSRRTGHYEQYF.

On this clone: Different DNA sequences within this sample yield the same CDR3. The chain has TRBV4-2 and TRBJ2-7, with D possibly TRBD1 on 6 matching bases. The germline V gene has CDR1 LGHNA and CDR2 YNFKEQ. V was pared by 0 bases and J by 0 bases, with 9 bases between. This CDR3 is built from 15 residues. Written as DNA, the CDR3 is TGTGCCAGCAGCCAAGAGGCAGGGGACTCCTACGAGCAGTACTTC. This codes for CASSQEAGDSYEQYF.